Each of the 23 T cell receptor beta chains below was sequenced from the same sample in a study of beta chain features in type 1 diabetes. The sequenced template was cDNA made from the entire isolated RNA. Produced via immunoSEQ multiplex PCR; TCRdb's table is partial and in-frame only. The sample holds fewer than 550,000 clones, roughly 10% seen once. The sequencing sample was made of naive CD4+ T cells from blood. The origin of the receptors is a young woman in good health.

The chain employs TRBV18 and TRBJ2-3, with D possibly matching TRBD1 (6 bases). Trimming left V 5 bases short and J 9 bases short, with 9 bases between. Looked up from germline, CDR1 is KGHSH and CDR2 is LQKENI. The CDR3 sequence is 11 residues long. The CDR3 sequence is CASSSQGTQYF. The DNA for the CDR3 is TGTGCCAGCTCATCCCAGGGGACGCAGTATTTT.

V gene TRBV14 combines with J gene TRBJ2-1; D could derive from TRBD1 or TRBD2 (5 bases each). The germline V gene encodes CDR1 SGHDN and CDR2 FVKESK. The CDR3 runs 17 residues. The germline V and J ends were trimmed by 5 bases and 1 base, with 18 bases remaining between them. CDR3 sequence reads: CASSSPTGTPSYNEQFF. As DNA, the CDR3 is TGTGCCAGCAGCTCCCCGACCGGGACCCCATCCTACAATGAGCAGTTCTTC.

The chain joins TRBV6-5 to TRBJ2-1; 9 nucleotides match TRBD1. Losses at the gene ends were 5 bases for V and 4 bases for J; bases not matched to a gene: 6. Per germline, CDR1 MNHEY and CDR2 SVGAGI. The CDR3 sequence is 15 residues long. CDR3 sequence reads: CASSLTGTGYNEQFF. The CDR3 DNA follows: TGTGCCAGCAGTCTGACCGGGACAGGGTACAATGAGCAGTTCTTC.

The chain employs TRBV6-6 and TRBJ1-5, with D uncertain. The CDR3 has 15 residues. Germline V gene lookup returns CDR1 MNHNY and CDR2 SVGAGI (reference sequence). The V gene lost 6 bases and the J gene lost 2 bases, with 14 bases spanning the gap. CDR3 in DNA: TGTGCCAGCAGGGAGGCGGGGTTTGGCAATCAGCCCCAGCATTTT. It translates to CASREAGFGNQPQHF.

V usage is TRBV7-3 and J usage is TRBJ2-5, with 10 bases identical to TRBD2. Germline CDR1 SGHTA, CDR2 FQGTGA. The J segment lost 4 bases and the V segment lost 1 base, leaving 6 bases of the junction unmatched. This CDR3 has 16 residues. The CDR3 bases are TGTGCCAGCAGCTTAAACCCCCTAGCGGGAGCAGAGACCCAGTACTTC. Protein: CASSLNPLAGAETQYF.

In DNA form, the CDR3 reads TGTGCCACCGCGGGGGGACAGGGCAAGACCCAGTACTTC. The encoded protein is CATAGGQGKTQYF. The chain links TRBV15 to TRBJ2-5; maybe TRBD1 (9 bases). V lost 8 bases, J lost 6 bases, and 16 bases lay in between. Per germline, CDR1 LNHNV and CDR2 YYDKDF (reference sequence). The CDR3 is 13 amino acids.

CDR3 coding DNA: TGTGCCAGCAGCTTAGGGATGACAGAGCAGTTCTTC. This codes for CASSLGMTEQFF. This rearrangement joins TRBV7-9 to TRBJ2-1; D gene uncertain. Trimming took off 1 base at V and 10 bases at J, with 8 bases between the two ends. This CDR3 spans 12 amino acids. Germline V gene data show CDR1 as SEHNR and CDR2 as FQNEAQ (reference sequence).

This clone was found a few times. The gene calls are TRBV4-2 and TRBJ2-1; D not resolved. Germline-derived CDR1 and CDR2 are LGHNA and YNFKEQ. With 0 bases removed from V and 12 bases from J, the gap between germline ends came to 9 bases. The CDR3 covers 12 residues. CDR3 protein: CASSQDRVLQFF. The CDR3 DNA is TGTGCCAGCAGCCAAGATCGGGTCTTGCAGTTCTTC.

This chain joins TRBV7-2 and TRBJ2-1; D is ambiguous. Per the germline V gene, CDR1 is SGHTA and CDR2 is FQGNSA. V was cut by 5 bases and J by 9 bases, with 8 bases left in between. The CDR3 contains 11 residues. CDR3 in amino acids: CASSPFTEQFF. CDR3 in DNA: TGTGCCAGCAGCCCATTTACTGAGCAGTTCTTC.

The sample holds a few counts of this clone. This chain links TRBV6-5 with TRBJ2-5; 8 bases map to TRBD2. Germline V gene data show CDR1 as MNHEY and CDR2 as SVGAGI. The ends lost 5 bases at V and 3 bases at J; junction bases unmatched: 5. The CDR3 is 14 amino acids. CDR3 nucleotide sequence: TGTGCCAGCAGTACGGGGGGGCCCGAAGAGACCCAGTACTTC. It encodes CASSTGGPEETQYF.

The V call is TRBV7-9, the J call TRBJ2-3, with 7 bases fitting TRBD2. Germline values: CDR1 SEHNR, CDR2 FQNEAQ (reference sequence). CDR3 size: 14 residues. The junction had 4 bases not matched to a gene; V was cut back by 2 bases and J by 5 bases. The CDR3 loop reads CASSLLAAGDTQYF. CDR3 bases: TGTGCCAGCAGCTTACTAGCGGCTGGAGATACGCAGTATTTT.

CDR3 sequence (DNA): TGTGCCAGCAGTTACTCTTCCGGACAGCACAGATCCGCGCAGTACTTC. Translating gives CASSYSSGQHRSAQYF. The V call is TRBV6-5, the J call TRBJ2-7; tentative D call: TRBD1 (6 bases). CDR3 length: 16 residues. V was shortened by 0 bases and J by 9 bases, with 21 bases between the two germline ends. CDR1 and CDR2 (germline): MNHEY, SVGAGI.

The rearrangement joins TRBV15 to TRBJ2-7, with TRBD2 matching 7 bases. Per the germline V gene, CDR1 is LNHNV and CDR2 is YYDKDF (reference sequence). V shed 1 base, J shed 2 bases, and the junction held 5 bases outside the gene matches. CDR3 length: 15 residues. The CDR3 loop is CATSRAWAGAYEQYF. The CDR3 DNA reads TGTGCCACCAGCAGAGCCTGGGCGGGAGCCTACGAGCAGTACTTC.

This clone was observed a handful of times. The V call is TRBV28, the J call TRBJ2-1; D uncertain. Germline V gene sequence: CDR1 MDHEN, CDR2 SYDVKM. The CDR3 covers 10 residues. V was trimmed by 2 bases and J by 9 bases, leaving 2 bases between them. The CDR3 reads CASSLGEQFF. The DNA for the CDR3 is TGTGCCAGCAGTTTAGGTGAGCAGTTCTTC.

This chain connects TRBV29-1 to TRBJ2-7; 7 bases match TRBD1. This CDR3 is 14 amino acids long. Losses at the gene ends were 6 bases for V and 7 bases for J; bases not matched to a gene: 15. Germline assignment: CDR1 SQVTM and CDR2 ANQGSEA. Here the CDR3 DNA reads TGCAGCGTCATACCCCCGGACAGGTCCAAAGAGCAGTACTTC. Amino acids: CSVIPPDRSKEQYF.

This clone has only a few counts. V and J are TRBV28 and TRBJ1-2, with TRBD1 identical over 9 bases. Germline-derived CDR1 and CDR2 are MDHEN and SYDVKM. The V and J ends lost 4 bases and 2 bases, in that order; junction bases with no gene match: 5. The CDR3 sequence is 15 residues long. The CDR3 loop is CASSSTGTGNYGYTF. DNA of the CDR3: TGTGCCAGCAGTTCCACCGGGACAGGGAACTATGGCTACACCTTC.

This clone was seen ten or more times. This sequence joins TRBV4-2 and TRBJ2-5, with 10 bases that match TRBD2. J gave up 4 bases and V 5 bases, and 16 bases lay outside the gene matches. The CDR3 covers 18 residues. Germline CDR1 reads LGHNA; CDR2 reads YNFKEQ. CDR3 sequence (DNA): TGTGCCAGCAGCAAAGCAGCAATTCTAGCGGGAGCCGGAGAGACCCAGTACTTC. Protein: CASSKAAILAGAGETQYF.

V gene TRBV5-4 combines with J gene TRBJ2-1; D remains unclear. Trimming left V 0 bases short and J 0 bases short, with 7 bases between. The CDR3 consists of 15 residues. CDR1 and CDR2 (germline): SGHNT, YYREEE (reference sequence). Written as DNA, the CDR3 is TGTGCCAGCAGCTTGGGGCAACGCTCCTACAATGAGCAGTTCTTC. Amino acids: CASSLGQRSYNEQFF.

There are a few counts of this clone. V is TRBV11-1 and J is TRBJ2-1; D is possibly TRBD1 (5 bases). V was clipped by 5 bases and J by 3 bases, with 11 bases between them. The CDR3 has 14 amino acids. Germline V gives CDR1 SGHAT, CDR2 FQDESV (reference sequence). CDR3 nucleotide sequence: TGTGCCAGCAGCCACCAACAGGTCTACAATGAGCAGTTCTTC. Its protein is CASSHQQVYNEQFF. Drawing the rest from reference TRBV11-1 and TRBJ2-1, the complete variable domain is EAEVAQSPRYKITEKSQAVAFWCDPISGHATLYWYRQILGQGPELLVQFQDESVVDDSQLPKDRFSAERLKGVDSTLKIQPAELGDSAMYLCASSHQQVYNEQFFGPGTRLTVL.

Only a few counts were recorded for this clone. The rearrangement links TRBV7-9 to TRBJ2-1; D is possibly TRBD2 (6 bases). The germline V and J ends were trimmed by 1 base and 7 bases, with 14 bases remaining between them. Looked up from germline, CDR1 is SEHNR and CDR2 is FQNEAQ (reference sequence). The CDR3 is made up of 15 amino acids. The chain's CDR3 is CASSLVTSFPNEQFF. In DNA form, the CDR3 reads TGTGCCAGCAGCTTAGTTACTAGCTTTCCGAATGAGCAGTTCTTC.

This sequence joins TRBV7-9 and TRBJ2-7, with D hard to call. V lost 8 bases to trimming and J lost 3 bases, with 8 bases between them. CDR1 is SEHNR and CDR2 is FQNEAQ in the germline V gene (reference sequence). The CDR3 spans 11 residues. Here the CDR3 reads CASGVDYEQYF. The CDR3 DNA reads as TGTGCCAGCGGGGTCGACTACGAGCAGTACTTC.

CDR3 residues: CASSLVTLNTEAFF. In DNA form, the CDR3 reads TGTGCCAGCAGCTTGGTCACCTTGAACACTGAAGCTTTCTTT. The chain couples TRBV5-4 to TRBJ1-1, with no clear D. V was cut by 0 bases and J by 0 bases, with 6 bases left in between. This CDR3 is 14 amino acids long. Germline V gene sequence: CDR1 SGHNT, CDR2 YYREEE (reference sequence).

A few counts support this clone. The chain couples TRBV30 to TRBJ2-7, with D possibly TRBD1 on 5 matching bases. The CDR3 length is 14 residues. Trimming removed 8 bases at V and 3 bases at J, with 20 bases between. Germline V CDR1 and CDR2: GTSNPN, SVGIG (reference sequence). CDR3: CASGAGKFGYEQYF. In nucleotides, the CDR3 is TGTGCCAGTGGGGCAGGGAAGTTTGGCTACGAGCAGTACTTC.